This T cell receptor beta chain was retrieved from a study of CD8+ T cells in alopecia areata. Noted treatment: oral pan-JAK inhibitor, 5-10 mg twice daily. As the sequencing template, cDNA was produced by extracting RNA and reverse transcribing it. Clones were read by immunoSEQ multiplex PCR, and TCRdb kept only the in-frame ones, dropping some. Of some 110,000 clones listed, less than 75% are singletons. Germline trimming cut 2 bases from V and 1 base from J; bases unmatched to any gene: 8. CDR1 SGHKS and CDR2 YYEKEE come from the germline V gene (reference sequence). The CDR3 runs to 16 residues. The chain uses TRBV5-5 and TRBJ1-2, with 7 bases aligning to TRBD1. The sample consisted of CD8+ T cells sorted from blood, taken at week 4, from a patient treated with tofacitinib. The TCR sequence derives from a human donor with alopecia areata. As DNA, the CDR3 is TGTGCCAGCAGCTTTACCGCGACAGGGTTTAACTATGGCTACACCTTC. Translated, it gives CASSFTATGFNYGYTF.